Below, 15 T cell receptor beta chains from the same sample are listed, as sequenced in a study of blood T cell repertoires in COVID-19. Repertoires were generated with immunoSEQ multiplex PCR, while TCRdb's copy carries only in-frame clones and drops some. The sample has about 220,000 clones, less than 90% seen once. Sample: peripheral blood. The receptors were gathered from a woman aged 60-75 years who had recovered from COVID-19.

This chain uses TRBV6-2 or TRBV6-3 with TRBJ2-7; TRBD2 aligns across 10 bases. J lost 0 bases, V lost 6 bases, and 2 bases had no gene match. The CDR3 has 14 amino acids. Germline lookup yields CDR1 MNHEY and CDR2 SVGEGT. This CDR3 is CASSSSGGSYEQYF. In DNA form, the CDR3 reads TGTGCCAGCAGCTCTAGCGGGGGCTCCTACGAGCAGTACTTC.

In its sample, this clone was seen once. The J gene is TRBJ2-5, the V gene TRBV5-8, with 9 bases that match TRBD2. V lost 4 bases to trimming and J lost 5 bases; unmatched junction nucleotides: 18. Germline V gene sequence: CDR1 SGHTS, CDR2 YDEGEE. This CDR3 has 18 residues. The CDR3 DNA reads TGTGCCAGCAGCCCCGGTAGCGGGGGCGACACGGGAGGCGAGACCCAGTACTTC. This sequence encodes CASSPGSGGDTGGETQYF.

The genes are TRBV7-6 and TRBJ2-5; 10 nucleotides align to TRBD2. V shed 5 bases, J shed 1 base, and the junction held 7 bases outside the gene matches. Germline V gene data show CDR1 as SGHVS and CDR2 as FNYEAQ. The CDR3 runs 16 residues. DNA of the CDR3: TGTGCCAGCAGCCGAGGGGTAGCGGGGGGCCAAGAGACCCAGTACTTC. It specifies CASSRGVAGGQETQYF.

The V and J genes are TRBV19 and TRBJ1-1; 7 nucleotides agree with TRBD1. CDR1 and CDR2 (germline): LNHDA, SQIVND (reference sequence). The CDR3 is 15 residues long. The trim removed 5 bases at V and 9 bases at J, leaving 15 bases unmatched. CDR3: CASSDSRQGSTKAFF. The CDR3 region has the DNA TGTGCCAGTAGTGACTCACGACAGGGATCCACCAAAGCTTTCTTT.

The V gene is TRBV11-2, the J gene TRBJ1-1; D may be TRBD1 (6 bases). This CDR3 region has 18 residues. V was shortened by 1 base and J by 6 bases, with 24 bases between the two germline ends. Per germline, CDR1 SGHAT and CDR2 FQNNGV. The CDR3 protein is CASSLVFHWGRGLAEAFF. The CDR3 DNA follows: TGTGCCAGCAGCTTAGTTTTTCATTGGGGGCGGGGGCTTGCTGAAGCTTTCTTT. Full variable domain (rest looked up from reference TRBV11-2 and TRBJ1-1): EAGVAQSPRYKIIEKRQSVAFWCNPISGHATLYWYQQILGQGPKLLIQFQNNGVVDDSQLPKDRFSAERLKGVDSTLKIQPAKLEDSAVYLCASSLVFHWGRGLAEAFFGQGTRLTVV.

The CDR3 coding sequence is TGTGCCAGCAGCTTTGGGAGCGGGGGGGCAACAGATACGCAGTATTTT. Translation gives CASSFGSGGATDTQYF. V gene TRBV21-1 combines with J gene TRBJ2-3; the D segment call TRBD2 is taken from the table without a DNA check. TRBV21-1 is marked as a pseudogene. The CDR3 extends over 16 amino acids.

This clone was seen a single time. The chain has TRBV5-6 and TRBJ2-7; no firm D call. V lost 0 bases and J 7 bases, leaving 23 bases between the germline ends. The CDR3 spans 17 residues. CDR1 is SGHDT and CDR2 is YYEEEE in the germline V gene. As DNA, the CDR3 is TGTGCCAGCAGCTTGGCTTCTTTGACGGTCCCTACCGGGGAGCAGTACTTC. Translation: CASSLASLTVPTGEQYF.

This clone is labeled medium-sized. V gene TRBV11-3 combines with J gene TRBJ2-4; D perhaps matches TRBD1 (5 bases). The V and J ends lost 6 bases and 6 bases respectively, with 12 bases between them. CDR1 is SGHNT, CDR2 YENEEA, per germline. CDR3 length: 13 amino acids. CDR3 sequence (DNA): TGTGCCAGCAGTAGGGTGACAGCAAACATTCAGTACTTC. This encodes CASSRVTANIQYF.

This clone turned up a few times. The chain carries TRBV9 and TRBJ1-2; D is possibly TRBD1 (6 bases). There are 14 residues in the CDR3. The germline V and J ends were trimmed by 2 bases and 1 base, with 9 bases remaining between them. CDR1 is SGDLS, CDR2 YYNGEE, per germline. The chain's CDR3 is CASSVRGGNYGYTF. The CDR3, as DNA: TGTGCCAGCAGCGTTCGAGGGGGTAACTATGGCTACACCTTC.

The CDR3 DNA sequence: TGTGCCAGCAGCGTCGGGATAGCGGGGTTGAATGAGCAGTTCTTC. Translation gives CASSVGIAGLNEQFF. V usage is TRBV9 and J usage is TRBJ2-1; 8 bases match TRBD2. Germline CDR1 and CDR2: SGDLS and YYNGEE. The CDR3 is made up of 15 amino acids. Trimming cost V 2 bases and J 7 bases; bases outside gene matches: 8.

V gene TRBV12-3 or TRBV12-4 combines with J gene TRBJ1-1; D is unresolved. The V end lost 3 bases, the J end lost 10 bases, and 12 bases lay between the germline ends. The CDR3 is made up of 12 amino acids. The CDR3 is CASSFSEYGAFF. The CDR3 DNA is TGTGCCAGCAGTTTTTCGGAGTACGGAGCTTTCTTT.

This rearrangement joins TRBV9 to TRBJ2-5; D is unresolved. The CDR3 contains 13 residues. The germline V gene encodes CDR1 SGDLS and CDR2 YYNGEE. V lost 0 bases and J 3 bases, leaving 6 bases between the germline ends. CDR3 sequence reads: CASSVGGEETQYF. CDR3 nucleotide sequence: TGTGCCAGCAGCGTAGGTGGAGAAGAGACCCAGTACTTC.

The rearrangement uses TRBV19 and TRBJ2-1; possible D gene TRBD1, 5 bases. V lost 7 bases to trimming and J lost 8 bases, with 18 bases between them. CDR1 LNHDA and CDR2 SQIVND come from the germline V gene (reference sequence). This CDR3 comprises 14 residues. This CDR3 is CASIRVAGLDEQFF. The CDR3 region has the DNA TGTGCCAGTATTCGGGTGGCAGGGCTCGATGAGCAGTTCTTC.

The chain recombines TRBV15 with TRBJ2-2; 8 bases match TRBD1. CDR1 is LNHNV and CDR2 is YYDKDF in the germline V gene (reference sequence). Trimming removed 4 bases from V and 7 bases from J; junction bases left unmatched: 5. CDR3 length equals 14 residues. CDR3 coding DNA: TGTGCCACCAGCAAAAACAGGGGGATCGGGGAGCTGTTTTTT. Translation: CATSKNRGIGELFF.

The CDR3 loop reads CASSPQRQGLGNEAFF. CDR3 DNA sequence: TGTGCCAGCTCACCACAAAGACAGGGGCTGGGAAATGAAGCTTTCTTT. This chain connects TRBV18 to TRBJ1-1, with TRBD1 matching over 8 bases. Germline V gene sequence: CDR1 KGHSH, CDR2 LQKENI. CDR3 length: 16 amino acids. Unmatched junction bases numbered 11, after V lost 1 base and J lost 7 bases.